This note documents a single T cell receptor beta chain sequence. There is no known antigen for this receptor. The input lacks base qualities; no much larger clone sits a single base away. Explained via the paper, the treatment or condition label denotes: roughly 11-day PBMC culture with coronavirus spike peptide pools or control peptides (ViraFEST assay). The ViraFEST assay was used in the study, in which antigen-specific T cells were expanded with peptide pools and expanded clonotypes were subsequently identified by TCR sequencing. The convalescent patients' positive SARS-CoV-2 PCR tests were from March to December 2020, which was before the Alpha, Beta and Delta variants emerged in the United States. PBMCs were cultured at approximately 2 million per well in IMDM supplemented with roughly 5.2% human AB serum and approximately 10 IU/ml IL-2, with about 11 ug/ml peptide pools added. Half of the culture medium was replaced with fresh IL-2-containing medium on days 3 and 7. Once the cells had been in culture for ten to eleven days, the EasySep CD4+ T cell isolation kit was used to isolate CD4+ T cells by negative selection. Ficoll-Paque Plus gradient centrifugation was used to isolate PBMCs from whole blood, and the isolated PBMCs were then either used fresh or cryopreserved at -140C. Culture conditions were generally each tested in triplicate wells.

This sample is part of a study of vaccination and CD4 T cells after COVID-19 (dated by TCRdb to 2022 to 2024). Regarding the research as a whole: Convalescent patients had a positive SARS-CoV-2 result on nasal swab PCR, and of these patients, 8 or 9 had mild disease and one had severe disease. Six males and four females were included in the convalescent cohort, with two Hispanic individuals, seven Caucasians, two Asians and one multiracial person represented. Two doses of either the Pfizer-BioNTech BNT162b2 vaccine (n=8) or the Moderna mRNA-1273 vaccine (n=2) were administered to participants. Post-COVID blood samples from convalescent patients were collected a median of about 100 days after diagnosis, with a range of 35 to 161 days. Post-vaccine blood samples were collected a median of around 2.5 months after the second vaccine dose, ranging from roughly 13 to 250 days. For stimulating the cultures, overlapping spike peptide pools were used, derived from SARS-CoV-2 as well as from the common cold coronaviruses HCoV-NL63, HCoV-OC43 and HCoV-229E. In control cultures, a CEFX viral epitope pool was used as positive control, an HIV-1 Nef peptide pool was used as negative control, or no peptide was added. The spike-specific CD4+ TCR repertoire was compared before and after mRNA vaccination in 10 COVID-19 convalescent patients and a few infection-naive healthy vaccine recipients.

Library creation used PCR. TCR sequencing of DNA from cultured CD4+ T cells used the Oncomine TCR Beta short-read assay at the Johns Hopkins FTIC core. The QIAamp micro DNA kit was used to extract genomic DNA from the cultured CD4+ T cells. Oncomine TCR Beta libraries from cultured CD4+ T cells were pooled using unique dual indexes and sequenced on an Illumina iSeq 100. The study's own analysis went as follows. Non-productive sequences were removed, and CDR3s not starting with C, not ending with F or W, or shorter than 7 amino acids were discarded. Antigen-specific clonotypes were identified with the MANAFEST web application by comparing peptide-stimulated wells with reference and other culture wells. Positive clones required FDR below 0.05, an odds ratio above 5, and productive frequency above 0.1% in at least two of three replicate wells. Clonotypes that were significantly expanded in both SARS-CoV-2 spike wells and at least one common cold coronavirus spike condition were defined as cross-reactive. Using R version 3.6.1, CDR3 homology was evaluated through Levenshtein distances (stringdist) along with unrooted phylogenetic trees (ape). TCRdb reprocessing: public reads trimmed at Q25 with fastp, clones called with MiXCR, in-frame beta chains kept. Each record represents a unique CDR3 protein, reported with the most common genes and DNA among its rows. The V and J calls reflect TCRdb's pipeline rather than the authors' work. Present in this sample are over 4,000 distinct CDR3 sequences, about 63% of which were seen just once. The top ten hold more than 25% of the sample.

The study at large found these results: Among the post-vaccine SARS-CoV-2-reactive clones in convalescent patients, a median about 86% showed up only after vaccination, which suggests vaccine-specific priming. Although the median number of SARS-CoV-2-reactive clonotypes went up from approximately 20 after infection to more than 30 after vaccination, the increase was not significant. The study included relatively few convalescent patients and did not analyze early timepoints after natural infection. In convalescent patients, nearly all vaccine-specific clones (304 of 307) were found to be mono-reactive for SARS-CoV-2 spike rather than cross-reactive with common cold coronaviruses.

CDR1 and CDR2, per the germline V gene, are SGHVS and FNYEAQ. Taken from cysteine to phenylalanine, the CDR3 has 15 residues. Only CDR3 DNA is held: 45 bases, read in frame from base 1. V is pared back by 4 bases and J by 3 bases, with 15 bases lying between the germline termini. Sequencing was carried out using CD4+ T cells from blood, cultured in vitro. Rearrangement joined TRBV7-6 to TRBJ1-1, with TRBD1 perhaps the D gene, on 6 matching bases. The sequence was obtained from a human donor who had recovered from COVID-19. The CDR3 amino acid sequence is: CASSSQQGGDTEAFF. The nucleotide sequence reads as follows: TGTGCCAGCAGCTCGCAGCAAGGGGGGGACACTGAAGCTTTCTTT.